This T cell receptor (beta chain) originates from a study of cytomegalovirus exposure and HLA in healthy donors. Study details: Later analysis reported that the approximately 110 validation repertoires shared the platform of the roughly 710 first-cohort repertoires.

Study-level points and caveats: The investigators catalogued about 170 TCR beta chains as cytomegalovirus-associated. According to a later analysis, TCR clusters from the first cohort tended to co-occur in the 120 or so validation repertoires. As was reported, the classifier diagnosed cytomegalovirus status with high specificity and sensitivity.

The CDR3 is made up of 15 amino acids. The germline gives CDR1 LGHNA, CDR2 YSLEER. The V gene end was trimmed by 5 bases and the J gene end by 0 bases; junction bases not matched to a gene: 6. On this clone: Its matching antigen is unknown.

This table comes from immunoSEQ multiplex PCR, and its TCRdb copy is limited to in-frame clones, with some not included. The table includes tens of thousands of clones, 84% detected once. Sample: PBMCs. The rearrangement uses TRBV4-3 and TRBJ2-7, with TRBD2 matching over 8 bases. This clonotype originated in a woman younger than 30 in good health and CMV-seropositive. CDR3 nucleotides: TGCGCCAGCAGCTCCGTAGCGGGGAGCTCCTACGAGCAGTACTTC. This codes for CASSSVAGSSYEQYF.